This TCR beta chain appears in the sequencing data of a study of blood T cell repertoires in COVID-19. Overall study context: Samples representing acute and convalescent COVID-19 were sourced from the United States, Italy and Spain. Sources were T cells, B-cell-depleted T cells, or PBMCs; the material itself was cDNA or gDNA.

The authors' processing: Nucleated cell number was recorded as an estimate derived from reference gene primer amplification. Assay: immunoSEQ multiplex PCR; the TCRdb copy retains only in-frame clones and omits some. The V and J calls and clone size were taken over from that table, and D and trimming were inferred from the DNA. This table has roughly 100,000 clones, approximately 85% appearing once. Germline V gene lookup returns CDR1 SEHNR and CDR2 FQNEAQ (reference sequence). This CDR3 is built from 16 residues. Losses at the gene ends were 2 bases for V and 0 bases for J; bases not matched to a gene: 5.

The rearrangement links TRBV7-9 to TRBJ2-7; the match to TRBD1 covers 9 bases. This sequence was found in a human donor in a cohort sampled during active COVID-19. The sample was peripheral blood. The CDR3 reads CASSLNYRGPSYEQYF. The DNA of the CDR3 is TGTGCCAGCAGCTTAAATTACAGGGGGCCCTCCTACGAGCAGTACTTC.